These 30 T cell receptor beta chains were sequenced from one sample in a study of T cell responses to AZD1222 COVID-19 vaccine. Clones were sequenced by immunoSEQ multiplex PCR, and TCRdb holds only the in-frame ones, with some missing. The data hold 140,000 to 150,000 clones, with around 90% observed a single time. Here the sequenced sample was peripheral blood, taken on day 0 of AZD1222 vaccination. Receptors were obtained from an adult in good health.

This clone was seen only a few times. The chain couples TRBV7-2 to TRBJ1-2; 10 nucleotides align to TRBD1. This CDR3 region has 15 residues. V was clipped by 5 bases and J by 4 bases; unmatched bases: 7. Germline V gene sequence: CDR1 SGHTA, CDR2 FQGNSA. The CDR3 bases are TGTGCCAGCAGCCCTCGACAGGGGGCGGGCTATGGCTACACCTTC. Translation gives CASSPRQGAGYGYTF.

This chain links TRBV7-3 with TRBJ2-3, with D perhaps matching TRBD2 (6 bases). CDR3 length: 16 amino acids. CDR1 and CDR2 (germline): SGHTA, FQGTGA. The V and J ends lost 5 bases and 2 bases respectively, with 17 bases between them. CDR3 sequence (DNA): TGTGCCAGCAGCCCCCGGGGTAGCGGAATCACAGATACGCAGTATTTT. Its protein product is CASSPRGSGITDTQYF.

A few counts support this clone. This sequence joins TRBV24-1 and TRBJ2-5; maybe TRBD1 (6 bases). Germline V gene lookup returns CDR1 KGHDR and CDR2 SFDVKD. V was clipped by 2 bases and J by 2 bases, with 11 bases between them. The CDR3 runs to 15 residues. The CDR3: CATSDSRDKQETQYF. In DNA form, the CDR3 reads TGTGCCACCAGTGATTCCCGGGACAAACAAGAGACCCAGTACTTC.

This chain uses TRBV19 with TRBJ1-1; no reliable D call. Germline CDR1 is LNHDA and CDR2 is SQIVND (reference sequence). The CDR3 has 14 amino acids. Trimming pared 5 bases from V and 5 bases from J, leaving 15 bases between. The CDR3 sequence is CASSGPNEGTEAFF. The DNA for the CDR3 is TGTGCCAGTAGTGGCCCAAATGAGGGAACTGAAGCTTTCTTT.

V and J are TRBV4-3 and TRBJ2-3, with 8 bases identical to TRBD2. The CDR3 contains 16 residues. The germline CDR1 and CDR2 sequences are LGHNA and YSLEER. J was trimmed by 10 bases and V by 3 bases; bases with no gene match: 15. The CDR3 here is CASSHLGLAGSLSQYF. The CDR3 DNA reads TGCGCCAGCAGCCACCTAGGACTAGCTGGTAGCCTATCGCAGTATTTT.

This rearrangement joins TRBV18 to TRBJ1-5; TRBD1 is a possible D gene (6 bases). Germline V gives CDR1 KGHSH, CDR2 LQKENI. CDR3 size: 16 residues. Trimming removed 3 bases at V and 7 bases at J, with 19 bases between. The CDR3 loop reads CASSPSGRGAEQPQHF. DNA for the CDR3: TGTGCCAGCTCACCTTCTGGTCGGGGGGCTGAGCAGCCCCAGCATTTT.

The chain uses TRBV6-2 or TRBV6-3 and TRBJ2-2; TRBD1 matches 7 bases. CDR1 is MNHEY, CDR2 SVGEGT, per germline. The CDR3 is 14 amino acids. The V segment lost 6 bases and the J segment 4 bases; nucleotides outside the gene matches: 5. CDR3: CASSPTGLTGELFF. CDR3 bases: TGTGCCAGCAGCCCGACAGGGCTCACCGGGGAGCTGTTTTTT.

This chain joins TRBV3-1 (or the pseudogene TRBV3-2) and TRBJ1-5; no clear D. The length of the CDR3 is 17 residues. From germline, CDR1 is LGHDT and CDR2 YNNKEL (reference sequence). Trimming removed 0 bases from V and 3 bases from J, with 15 bases in between. CDR3: CASSQDRFGTVNQPQHF. CDR3 coding DNA: TGTGCCAGCAGCCAAGACAGGTTCGGAACAGTCAATCAGCCCCAGCATTTT.

The rearrangement joins TRBV5-5 to TRBJ1-3; D gene ambiguous. The CDR3 length is 15 residues. Germline CDR1 and CDR2: SGHKS and YYEKEE (reference sequence). The ends were cut back, 4 bases at V and 0 bases at J, with 11 bases in the middle. The chain's CDR3 is CASSPSGNSGNTIYF. The CDR3 bases are TGTGCCAGCAGCCCCTCCGGAAACTCTGGAAACACCATATATTTT.

This clone was recorded once. The chain joins TRBV19 to TRBJ1-2; D uncertain. The CDR3 spans 15 residues. Germline V gene data show CDR1 as LNHDA and CDR2 as SQIVND (reference sequence). Trimming left V 6 bases short and J 4 bases short, with 18 bases between. The chain's CDR3 is CASRVGMAHGYGYTF. CDR3 DNA sequence: TGTGCCAGTAGGGTGGGCATGGCCCACGGCTATGGCTACACCTTC.

The chain combines TRBV6-2 or TRBV6-3 with TRBJ1-1, with 7 bases lining up with TRBD1. With 6 bases clipped from V and 2 bases from J, the junction kept 6 bases outside the gene matches. The germline gives CDR1 MNHEY, CDR2 SVGEGT. This CDR3 comprises 14 residues. CDR3 nucleotide sequence: TGTGCCAGCAGCTTGAGACAGGGAAACACTGAAGCTTTCTTT. It specifies CASSLRQGNTEAFF.

CDR3 nucleotide sequence: TGTGCCAGCAGAGGGAGGGGGGGGTCAGCTAACTATGGCTACACCTTC. Its translation: CASRGRGGSANYGYTF. The chain combines TRBV28 with TRBJ1-2, with D possibly TRBD1 on 6 matching bases. The CDR3 is 16 residues long. Germline CDR1 reads MDHEN; CDR2 reads SYDVKM. Trimming pared 6 bases from V and 0 bases from J, leaving 17 bases between.

V is TRBV28 and J is TRBJ1-5; possibly TRBD1 for D (5 bases). Germline V gene data show CDR1 as MDHEN and CDR2 as SYDVKM. V dropped 2 bases and J dropped 0 bases, with 8 bases sitting between them. The CDR3 runs 15 residues. In DNA form, the CDR3 reads TGTGCCAGCAGTTTAATGGGGGTTAGCAATCAGCCCCAGCATTTT. The encoded protein is CASSLMGVSNQPQHF.

This clone has just one count. The gene calls are TRBV3-1 (or the pseudogene TRBV3-2) and TRBJ2-6; D is ambiguous. The CDR3 contains 18 residues. Germline V gene sequence: CDR1 LGHDT, CDR2 YNNKEL (reference sequence). The ends were cut back, 3 bases at V and 0 bases at J, with 15 bases in the middle. Here the CDR3 reads CASSHPSSVSSGANVLTF. The CDR3 DNA reads as TGTGCCAGCAGCCACCCCTCGTCGGTTAGCTCTGGGGCCAACGTCCTGACTTTC.

This sequence joins TRBV11-3 and TRBJ1-2, with a weak D call TRBD1 (5 bases). With 5 bases removed from V and 1 base from J, the gap between germline ends came to 17 bases. CDR1 and CDR2 from the germline V gene are SGHNT and YENEEA. The CDR3 extends over 16 amino acids. The CDR3 loop is CASSRGETRSNYGYTF. DNA for the CDR3: TGTGCCAGCAGCCGGGGGGAGACGCGTAGTAACTATGGCTACACCTTC.

The rearrangement uses TRBV10-2 and TRBJ2-4; 7 nucleotides line up with TRBD1. Germline V gives CDR1 WSHSY, CDR2 SAAADI. This CDR3 has 16 amino acids. Germline trimming cut 4 bases from V and 3 bases from J; bases unmatched to any gene: 9. Here the CDR3 reads CASSAQGFQVKNIQYF. CDR3 DNA sequence: TGCGCCAGCAGTGCACAGGGGTTTCAAGTCAAAAACATTCAGTACTTC.

In DNA, the CDR3 is TGTGCCAGCAGGCGGTCGCGTCAGCCCCAGCATTTT. Its translation: CASRRSRQPQHF. The rearrangement joins TRBV28 to TRBJ1-5, with D unclear. V dropped 6 bases and J dropped 6 bases, with 9 bases sitting between them. The length of the CDR3 is 12 residues. In germline, CDR1 is MDHEN, CDR2 SYDVKM. Supplemented by reference TRBV28 and TRBJ1-5, the full variable domain reads DVKVTQSSRYLVKRTGEKVFLECVQDMDHENMFWYRQDPGLGLRLIYFSYDVKMKEKGDIPEGYSVSREKKERFSLILESASTNQTSMYLCASRRSRQPQHFGDGTRLSIL.

This sequence joins TRBV5-3 and TRBJ2-7; 8 nucleotides line up with TRBD2. TRBV5-3 belongs to the ORF category, with a function that is uncertain. The V gene end was trimmed by 7 bases and the J gene end by 0 bases; junction bases not matched to a gene: 12. CDR3 length: 16 amino acids. CDR3 nucleotide sequence: TGTGCCAGAGCCCTTGAGCGGGGGACAAGCTCCTACGAGCAGTACTTC. This encodes CARALERGTSSYEQYF.

V usage is TRBV29-1 and J usage is TRBJ1-2; TRBD1 matches at 7 bases. Germline CDR1 reads SQVTM; CDR2 reads ANQGSEA. This CDR3 is built from 11 residues. The CDR3 loop reads CTRRGDSPGTF. Here the CDR3 DNA reads TGCACCCGCCGGGGGGACAGCCCGGGTACCTTC.

This chain uses TRBV28 with TRBJ2-7; TRBD1 matches 7 bases. The V and J ends lost 6 bases and 2 bases, in that order; junction bases with no gene match: 10. The CDR3 has 15 residues. CDR1 MDHEN and CDR2 SYDVKM come from the germline V gene. The CDR3 loop reads CASSKLRDRAYEQYF. In DNA form, the CDR3 reads TGTGCCAGCAGCAAACTCCGGGACAGAGCCTACGAGCAGTACTTC.

V usage is TRBV6-5 and J usage is TRBJ1-1, with 7 bases matching TRBD1. Germline assignment: CDR1 MNHEY and CDR2 SVGAGI. The ends lost 6 bases at V and 4 bases at J; junction bases unmatched: 5. CDR3 length equals 13 residues. The CDR3 loop reads CASSQTGATEAFF. In DNA form, the CDR3 reads TGTGCCAGCAGCCAAACAGGGGCCACTGAAGCTTTCTTT.

V gene TRBV20-1 combines with J gene TRBJ2-5; no definite D call. Trimming left V 3 bases short and J 0 bases short, with 5 bases between. The CDR3 is 12 residues long. Germline CDR1 is DFQATT and CDR2 is SNEGSKA (reference sequence). In nucleotides, the CDR3 is TGCAGTGCTAGTTCTAACCAAGAGACCCAGTACTTC. Amino acid sequence: CSASSNQETQYF.

The chain recombines TRBV6-5 with TRBJ1-1; no clear D gene. V shed 6 bases and J shed 8 bases, with 16 bases lying between them. Germline CDR1 reads MNHEY; CDR2 reads SVGAGI. This CDR3 region has 13 residues. CDR3 residues: CASRDGPKLEAFF. For the CDR3, the DNA is TGTGCCAGCAGGGACGGACCTAAGCTAGAAGCTTTCTTT.

This chain uses TRBV19 with TRBJ1-1, with TRBD1 identical over 7 bases. Germline V gives CDR1 LNHDA, CDR2 SQIVND (reference sequence). The CDR3 runs to 17 residues. Trimming removed 4 bases from V and 0 bases from J; junction bases left unmatched: 11. CDR3 amino acids: CASSTRFPGQMNTEAFF. CDR3 sequence (DNA): TGTGCCAGTAGTACGCGCTTTCCGGGACAGATGAACACTGAAGCTTTCTTT.

The chain employs TRBV3-1 (or the pseudogene TRBV3-2) and TRBJ2-1; D possibly matches TRBD1 or TRBD2 (6 bases each). Trimming removed 5 bases from V and 9 bases from J, with 20 bases in between. Germline values: CDR1 LGHDT, CDR2 YNNKEL (reference sequence). This CDR3 has 15 residues. CDR3 sequence reads: CASSGTRGGHSEQFF. DNA for the CDR3: TGTGCCAGCAGCGGTACTCGAGGGGGGCACAGTGAGCAGTTCTTC.

The rearrangement uses TRBV4-3 and TRBJ1-5; D gene ambiguous. The germline V and J ends were trimmed by 0 bases and 4 bases, with 10 bases remaining between them. This CDR3 comprises 15 residues. Germline values: CDR1 LGHNA, CDR2 YSLEER. The CDR3 nucleotides are TGCGCCAGCAGCCAAGACAATAAAGGGAATCAGCCCCAGCATTTT. Protein sequence: CASSQDNKGNQPQHF.

The V and J genes are TRBV5-5 and TRBJ2-7, with TRBD1 identical over 9 bases. Germline loops: CDR1 SGHKS, CDR2 YYEKEE (reference sequence). CDR3 length: 15 residues. Trimming removed 2 bases from V and 3 bases from J; junction bases left unmatched: 6. CDR3 amino acids: CASSLQGANFYEQYF. CDR3 DNA sequence: TGTGCCAGCAGCTTACAGGGGGCGAATTTCTACGAGCAGTACTTC.

The chain employs TRBV3-1 (or the pseudogene TRBV3-2) and TRBJ2-1; 13 bases align to TRBD2. This CDR3 comprises 17 residues. Trimming cost V 7 bases and J 8 bases; bases outside gene matches: 14. Germline V gives CDR1 LGHDT, CDR2 YNNKEL (reference sequence). CDR3 amino acids: CASTGTSGTWRLHEQFF. Written as DNA, the CDR3 is TGTGCCAGCACCGGGACTAGCGGGACCTGGCGACTCCATGAGCAGTTCTTC.

The gene calls are TRBV7-9 and TRBJ2-1; tentative D call: TRBD2 (6 bases). V was pared by 5 bases and J by 4 bases, with 12 bases between. CDR3 length equals 14 residues. Germline V CDR1 and CDR2: SEHNR, FQNEAQ (reference sequence). CDR3 protein: CASSHMGGYNEQFF. CDR3 bases: TGTGCCAGCAGCCACATGGGGGGTTACAATGAGCAGTTCTTC.

The rearrangement joins TRBV4-3 to TRBJ1-1; D ambiguous. The CDR3 runs 17 residues. Germline V CDR1 and CDR2: LGHNA, YSLEER. Trimming stripped 1 base from V and 5 bases from J, with 20 bases between. CDR3 sequence (DNA): TGCGCCAGCAGCCAAGGTGTTAACAAGATGGTGGAGACTGAAGCTTTCTTT. It codes for CASSQGVNKMVETEAFF.